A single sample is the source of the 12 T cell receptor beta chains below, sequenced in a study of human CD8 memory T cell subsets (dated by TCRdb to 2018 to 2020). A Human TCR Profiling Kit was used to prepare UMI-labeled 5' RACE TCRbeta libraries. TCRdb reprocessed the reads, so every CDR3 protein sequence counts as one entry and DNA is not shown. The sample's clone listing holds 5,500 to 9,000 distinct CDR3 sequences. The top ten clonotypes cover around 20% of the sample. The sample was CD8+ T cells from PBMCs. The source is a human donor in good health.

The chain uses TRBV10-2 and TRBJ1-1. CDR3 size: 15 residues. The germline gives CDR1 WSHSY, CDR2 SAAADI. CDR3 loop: CASSSLMGENTEAFF.

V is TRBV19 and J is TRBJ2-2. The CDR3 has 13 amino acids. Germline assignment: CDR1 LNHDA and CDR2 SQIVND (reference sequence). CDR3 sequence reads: CASSLGRTGELFF.

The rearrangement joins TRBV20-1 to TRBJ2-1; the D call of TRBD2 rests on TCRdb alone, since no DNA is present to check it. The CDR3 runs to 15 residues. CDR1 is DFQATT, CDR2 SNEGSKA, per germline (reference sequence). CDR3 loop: CSARVGLEGYNEQFF.

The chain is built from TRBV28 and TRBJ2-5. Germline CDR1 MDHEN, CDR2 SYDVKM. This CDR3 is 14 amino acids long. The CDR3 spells CASSFWADQETQYF.

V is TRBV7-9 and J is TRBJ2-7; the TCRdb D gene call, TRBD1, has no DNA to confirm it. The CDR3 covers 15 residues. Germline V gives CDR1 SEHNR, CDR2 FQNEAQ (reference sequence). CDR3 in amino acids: CASSGAGAPSYEQYF.

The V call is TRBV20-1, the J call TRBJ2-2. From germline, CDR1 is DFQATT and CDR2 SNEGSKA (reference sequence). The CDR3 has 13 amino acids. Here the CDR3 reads CSARSDASGELFF.

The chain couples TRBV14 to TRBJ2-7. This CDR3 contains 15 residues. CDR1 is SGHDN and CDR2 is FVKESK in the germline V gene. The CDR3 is CASSQDRGVSYEQYF. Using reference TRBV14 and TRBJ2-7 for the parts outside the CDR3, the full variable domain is EAGVTQFPSHSVIEKGQTVTLRCDPISGHDNLYWYRRVMGKEIKFLLHFVKESKQDESGMPNNRFLAERTGGTYSTLKVQPAELEDSGVYFCASSQDRGVSYEQYFGPGTRLTVT.

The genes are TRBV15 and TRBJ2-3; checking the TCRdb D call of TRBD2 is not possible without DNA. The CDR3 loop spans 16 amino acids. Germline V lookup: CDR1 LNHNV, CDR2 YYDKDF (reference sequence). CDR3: CATLDRLATSTDTQYF.

CDR3 residues: CSARGQGEVDEQYF. V usage is TRBV20-1 and J usage is TRBJ2-7; TCRdb gives TRBD1 as the D gene, but with no DNA this cannot be confirmed. CDR3 length: 14 residues. CDR1 is DFQATT and CDR2 is SNEGSKA in the germline V gene (reference sequence).

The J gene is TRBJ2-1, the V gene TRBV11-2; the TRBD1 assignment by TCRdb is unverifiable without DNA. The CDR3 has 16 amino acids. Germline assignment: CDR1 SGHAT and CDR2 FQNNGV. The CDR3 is CASSSIDRHGYNEQFF. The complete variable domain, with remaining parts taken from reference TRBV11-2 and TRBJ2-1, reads EAGVAQSPRYKIIEKRQSVAFWCNPISGHATLYWYQQILGQGPKLLIQFQNNGVVDDSQLPKDRFSAERLKGVDSTLKIQPAKLEDSAVYLCASSSIDRHGYNEQFFGPGTRLTVL.

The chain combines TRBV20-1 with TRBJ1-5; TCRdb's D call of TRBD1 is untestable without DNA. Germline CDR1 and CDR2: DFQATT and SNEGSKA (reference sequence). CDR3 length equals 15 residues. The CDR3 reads CSAILEGGGSQPQHF.

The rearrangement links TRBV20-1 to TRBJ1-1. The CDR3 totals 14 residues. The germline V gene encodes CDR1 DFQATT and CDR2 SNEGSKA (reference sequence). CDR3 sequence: CSAVRIQGYTEAFF.